These T cell receptor beta chains were read from a single sample in a study of shared T cell receptors in the human thymus. TCRdb's copy holds only in-frame clones and misses some; the assay was immunoSEQ multiplex PCR. The data show hundreds of thousands of clones, 80% to 90% seen once. In addition, the sample was reused for a study of human thymus T cells.

Sequenced sample: thymocytes. The receptors here all came from a girl under three years old with a congenital heart defect. The CDR3 runs from the conserved cysteine through the conserved F or W. Fields, in order: J gene, D gene, V gene, clone size, CDR3 DNA, CDR3 protein. D genes are given only for firm matches. Where a row states a size, it is once, few, many or the class of an expanded clone; other rows omit it.

j_call: TRBJ1-1
d_call: NA
v_call: TRBV29-1
clone_size: NA
cdr3_nt: TGCAGCGTTGGAGGAACTGAAGCTTTCTTT
cdr3_aa: CSVGGTEAFF

j_call: TRBJ2-7
d_call: NA
v_call: TRBV9
clone_size: NA
cdr3_nt: TGTGCCAGCAGCCCCAGGGTGGCAGGGGCCTCCTACGAGCAGTACTTC
cdr3_aa: CASSPRVAGASYEQYF

j_call: TRBJ2-5
d_call: NA
v_call: TRBV5-1
clone_size: NA
cdr3_nt: TGCGCCAGCAGCTTAAGGAGGGCCGGTGAAGAGACCCAGTACTTC
cdr3_aa: CASSLRRAGEETQYF

j_call: TRBJ2-5
d_call: NA
v_call: TRBV6-5
clone_size: NA
cdr3_nt: TGTGCCAGCAGCCGCCTACAGAGACAAGAGACCCAGTACTTC
cdr3_aa: CASSRLQRQETQYF

j_call: TRBJ2-7
d_call: NA
v_call: TRBV7-9
clone_size: NA
cdr3_nt: TGTGCCAGCAGCCACCACCGGGTCCCCTCCTACGAGCAGTACTTC
cdr3_aa: CASSHHRVPSYEQYF

j_call: TRBJ2-7
d_call: NA
v_call: TRBV30
clone_size: NA
cdr3_nt: TGTGCCTGGAGTGTGTTCGCAAACGGGGAGCAGTACTTC
cdr3_aa: CAWSVFANGEQYF

j_call: TRBJ1-1
d_call: TRBD1
v_call: TRBV4-2
clone_size: NA
cdr3_nt: TGTGCCAGCAGCCAAGATACAGGGGCGGGAACTGAAGCTTTCTTT
cdr3_aa: CASSQDTGAGTEAFF

j_call: TRBJ1-6
d_call: NA
v_call: TRBV9
clone_size: NA
cdr3_nt: TGTGCCAGCAGCGAAAAGGGGGGGCGGAATTCACCCCTCCACTTT
cdr3_aa: CASSEKGGRNSPLHF

j_call: TRBJ1-2
d_call: NA
v_call: TRBV5-6
clone_size: NA
cdr3_nt: TGTGCCAGCAGCTCGACCTATGGGTTGGGGCTCTTC
cdr3_aa: CASSSTYGLGLF

j_call: TRBJ1-5
d_call: TRBD1
v_call: TRBV27
clone_size: once
cdr3_nt: TGTGCCAGCAGTTCAGGGGGTTATAGCAATCAGCCCCAGCATTTT
cdr3_aa: CASSSGGYSNQPQHF

j_call: TRBJ2-2
d_call: TRBD2
v_call: TRBV9
clone_size: NA
cdr3_nt: TGTGCCAGCAGCGCCCCGGGGAGGGTGAACACCGGGGAGCTGTTTTTT
cdr3_aa: CASSAPGRVNTGELFF

j_call: TRBJ2-5
d_call: TRBD2
v_call: TRBV4-2
clone_size: NA
cdr3_nt: TGTGCCAGCAGCCACGCCTCCGCGAGACTAGCGGGGGCAGAGACCCAGTACTTC
cdr3_aa: CASSHASARLAGAETQYF

j_call: TRBJ2-5
d_call: NA
v_call: TRBV4-3
clone_size: NA
cdr3_nt: TGCGCCAGCAGCCAAGATAAGCAGGGGTCCAGGGAGACCCAGTACTTC
cdr3_aa: CASSQDKQGSRETQYF

j_call: TRBJ2-3
d_call: NA
v_call: TRBV6-5
clone_size: NA
cdr3_nt: TGTGCCAGCAGTTACTCGAACAGAGCTAGCACAGATACGCAGTATTTT
cdr3_aa: CASSYSNRASTDTQYF

j_call: TRBJ1-2
d_call: TRBD1
v_call: TRBV5-1
clone_size: NA
cdr3_nt: TGCGCCAGCAGCTTGGAATTACCTGGGACAGGGAATGGCTACACCTTC
cdr3_aa: CASSLELPGTGNGYTF